The TCR beta chain described here comes from a study of control samples from healthy donors and cancer patients. Trimming removed 3 bases at V and 2 bases at J, with 16 bases between. The CDR3 contains 17 residues. CDR1 is SNHLY and CDR2 is FYNNEI in the germline V gene. Sequencing used immunoSEQ multiplex PCR; TCRdb keeps in-frame clones, though not all of them. Altogether just under 150,000 clones are present, around 90% being singletons, with the ten largest covering approximately 3.2%. What was sequenced was blood. This chain connects TRBV2 to TRBJ1-4; tentatively, D is TRBD1 (5 bases). The TCR originated in a man between 25 and 39 years old in good health. The CDR3 spells CASSDRGLPLTNEKLFF. The CDR3 DNA sequence: TGTGCCAGCAGTGATAGGGGCCTTCCACTCACTAATGAAAAACTGTTTTTT.